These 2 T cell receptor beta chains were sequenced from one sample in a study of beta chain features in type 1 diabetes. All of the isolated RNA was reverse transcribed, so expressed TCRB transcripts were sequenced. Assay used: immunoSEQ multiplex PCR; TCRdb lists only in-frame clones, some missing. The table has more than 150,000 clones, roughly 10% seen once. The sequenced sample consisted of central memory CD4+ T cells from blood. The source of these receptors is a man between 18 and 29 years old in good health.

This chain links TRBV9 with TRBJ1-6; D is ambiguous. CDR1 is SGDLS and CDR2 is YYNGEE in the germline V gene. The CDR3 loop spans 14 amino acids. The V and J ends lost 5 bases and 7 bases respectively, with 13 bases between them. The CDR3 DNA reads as TGTGCCAGCAGAGCAGGAGTCGGGAATTCACCCCTCCACTTT. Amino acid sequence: CASRAGVGNSPLHF. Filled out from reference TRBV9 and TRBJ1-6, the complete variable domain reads DSGVTQTPKHLITATGQRVTLRCSPRSGDLSVYWYQQSLDQGLQFLIQYYNGEERAKGNILERFSAQQFPDLHSELNLSSLELGDSALYFCASRAGVGNSPLHFGNGTRLTVT.

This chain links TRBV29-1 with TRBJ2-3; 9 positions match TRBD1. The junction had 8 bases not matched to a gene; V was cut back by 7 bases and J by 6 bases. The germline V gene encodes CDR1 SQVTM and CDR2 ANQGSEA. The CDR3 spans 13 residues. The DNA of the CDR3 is TGCAGCGCTACCGGGACAGGGTACGATACGCAGTATTTT. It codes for CSATGTGYDTQYF.